This TCR beta chain was sequenced in a study of Graves' ophthalmopathy and Graves' hyperthyroidism. About the research overall: Untreated patients at initial diagnosis provided peripheral blood.

Trimming took off 3 bases at V and 8 bases at J, with 17 bases between the two ends. The CDR3 totals 15 residues. The germline V gene encodes CDR1 LNHDA and CDR2 SQIVND (reference sequence). RNA transcripts were the source from which TCR beta CDR3 regions were amplified. RT-PCR in the first round used HTBI primers; a second-round multiplex PCR followed. TCRdb itself ran the multiplex PCR reads through MiXCR, one entry per CDR3 protein. The data contain some 400,000 distinct CDR3 sequences, around 19% of them singletons. Other autoimmune diseases, uncontrolled infections, pregnancy or lactation excluded patients from enrollment. Orbital computed tomography and thyroid ultrasound, along with TRAb, serum thyroxine and clinical symptoms, underpinned diagnosis. This clonotype was seen many times. Its target is not known. The study, taken as a whole, reports: Also, most clonotypes expanded in the thyroid above 0.001 frequency appeared in blood.

This chain uses TRBV19 with TRBJ2-4, with D perhaps given as TRBD1 or TRBD2 (6 bases each). This TCR was recovered from a woman under 30 with Graves' ophthalmopathy. The sequenced sample was peripheral blood. The CDR3 coding sequence is TGTGCCAGTAGTATCAACAGGGTATCGGGAGACATTCAGTACTTC. Its protein is CASSINRVSGDIQYF.